These T cell receptor beta chains were read from a single sample in a study of cytomegalovirus exposure and HLA in healthy donors. Some clones are missing from TCRdb's copy, which holds only in-frame ones; the method was immunoSEQ multiplex PCR. Of 150,000 to 200,000 clones listed, about 73% are singletons. The sequenced sample was PBMCs. These receptors came from a woman between 50 and 59 years old in good health and CMV-seropositive. The conserved cysteine and the conserved F or W are not part of the CDR3 here. D genes are given only for firm matches. Size is stated for part of the rows, as once, few or many counts, or as a class when the clone is expanded.

V	size	D	J	CDR3
TRBV2	NA	TRBD1	TRBJ2-7	ASSRDRGLSEQY
TRBV10-1	NA	TRBD1	TRBJ2-3	ASSHPDRDRTDTQY
TRBV5-1	NA	TRBD1	TRBJ1-3	ASSSGQGAYPSGNTIY
TRBV11-2	NA	TRBD2	TRBJ2-7	ASSLDPGGEQY
TRBV5-4	NA	NA	TRBJ1-5	ASSLRGPNQPQH
TRBV10-3	NA	NA	TRBJ2-7	AISDNTILYEQY
TRBV6-1	NA	NA	TRBJ2-7	ASSEALDNSYEQY
TRBV6-1	NA	TRBD1	TRBJ1-1	ASPRTGNTEAF
TRBV15	NA	NA	TRBJ2-1	ATSRGPDSYNEQF
TRBV9	few	TRBD1	TRBJ2-3	ASSGRSDRGTDTQY
TRBV4-2	NA	TRBD2	TRBJ2-1	ASSQSTGGYSNEQF
TRBV18	NA	TRBD1	TRBJ1-1	ASSLGQGLMNTEAF
TRBV7-6	NA	TRBD1	TRBJ1-6	ASSSDRGNNSPLH
TRBV29-1	few	TRBD1	TRBJ2-3	SVTGGVTDTQY
TRBV29-1	NA	TRBD1	TRBJ2-5	SVARTGRYDETQY
TRBV11-2	NA	NA	TRBJ1-6	ASSYGPGDNSPLH
TRBV19	NA	NA	TRBJ1-6	ASSVRGGNSPLH
TRBV14	few	NA	TRBJ2-6	ASSLQGISGANVLT
TRBV4-1	NA	TRBD1	TRBJ1-5	ASSQDSGDSAAGYQPQH
TRBV5-1	NA	TRBD1	TRBJ1-6	ASSATGVRSPLH
TRBV5-1	NA	NA	TRBJ1-2	ASGQSSYGYT
TRBV7-8	NA	TRBD1	TRBJ2-5	ASSPTGRETQY
TRBV18	few	NA	TRBJ2-7	ASSPTGSTYEQY
TRBV6-4	NA	NA	TRBJ1-2	ARTLRTGYT
TRBV4-1	NA	TRBD1	TRBJ2-5	ASSQGDRGKGSETQY
TRBV2	NA	NA	TRBJ2-3	ASSDGGATDTQY
TRBV4-1	NA	TRBD1	TRBJ1-2	ASSRQGSTNYGYT
TRBV19	few	NA	TRBJ1-2	ASSPQTYSYT
TRBV29-1	NA	NA	TRBJ2-7	SVGAPLEQY
TRBV4-2	NA	NA	TRBJ2-7	ASSPTGKLGRTTFNEQY
TRBV7-6	NA	NA	TRBJ1-5	ASSPSVGGNQPQH
TRBV19	once	TRBD1	TRBJ2-3	ASSRQGVTSTDTQY
TRBV10-3	NA	TRBD1	TRBJ2-2	ATSGGTGELF
TRBV29-1	NA	TRBD1	TRBJ1-2	SVESGTGKNNYGYT
TRBV5-1	NA	TRBD1	TRBJ2-3	ASSLGGQGGDTQY
TRBV2	NA	TRBD2	TRBJ2-1	ASREDRRPASGGRRSSYNEQF
TRBV5-1	once	NA	TRBJ1-1	ASNTGRHTEAF
TRBV28	few	TRBD1	TRBJ1-1	ASSGTALNTEAF
TRBV5-6	NA	TRBD1	TRBJ1-1	ASSLQGAGNTEAF
TRBV7-9	NA	NA	TRBJ1-6	ASSLSSYNSPLH
TRBV6-1	NA	NA	TRBJ2-1	ASSAIQGYNEQF
TRBV5-1	NA	TRBD1	TRBJ1-2	ASSLNRGGEGYT
TRBV4-2	NA	NA	TRBJ2-3	ATDPLGGAGDTQY
TRBV12-5	NA	NA	TRBJ1-2	ASGLEAGHYYGYT
TRBV4-2	NA	NA	TRBJ1-3	ASNQDLQGSGNTIY
TRBV6-5	NA	TRBD1	TRBJ1-2	ASRLDRAEFYT
TRBV9	NA	NA	TRBJ2-1	ASSGDYEQF
TRBV5-1	NA	NA	TRBJ2-7	ASSEVAADEQY